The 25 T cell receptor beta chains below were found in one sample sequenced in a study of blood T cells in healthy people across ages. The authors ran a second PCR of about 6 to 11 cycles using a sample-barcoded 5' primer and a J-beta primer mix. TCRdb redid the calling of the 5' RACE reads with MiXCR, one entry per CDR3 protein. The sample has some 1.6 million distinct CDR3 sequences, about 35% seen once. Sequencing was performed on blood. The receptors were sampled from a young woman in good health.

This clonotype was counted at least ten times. The CDR3 here is CSVVGDEQFF. CDR3 sequence (DNA): TGCAGCGTTGTCGGCGATGAGCAGTTCTTC. The genes are TRBV29-1 and TRBJ2-1, with unresolved D. Trimming took 4 bases from V and 8 from J, leaving 6 bases between them. The CDR3 runs 10 residues. From germline, CDR1 is SQVTM and CDR2 ANQGSEA.

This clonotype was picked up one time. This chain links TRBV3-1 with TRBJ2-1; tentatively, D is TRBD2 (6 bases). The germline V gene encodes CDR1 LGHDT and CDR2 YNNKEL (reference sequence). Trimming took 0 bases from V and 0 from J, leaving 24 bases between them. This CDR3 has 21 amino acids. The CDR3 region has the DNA TGTGCCAGCAGCCAAGATGAAGTCGTGGGAGGCCCATTAAGCTCCTACAATGAGCAGTTCTTC. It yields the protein CASSQDEVVGGPLSSYNEQFF.

DNA of the CDR3: TGTGCCACCAGCATACGGACAGGTCGGAGCAATCAGCCCCAGCATTTT. It specifies CATSIRTGRSNQPQHF. This chain uses TRBV15 with TRBJ1-5, with 7 bases aligning to TRBD1. V was clipped by 4 bases and J by 1 base; unmatched bases: 7. From germline, CDR1 is LNHNV and CDR2 YYDKDF (reference sequence). The CDR3 is 16 amino acids.

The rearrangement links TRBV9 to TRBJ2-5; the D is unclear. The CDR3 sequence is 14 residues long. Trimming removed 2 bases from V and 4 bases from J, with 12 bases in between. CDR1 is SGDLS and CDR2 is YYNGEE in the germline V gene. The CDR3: CASSVAALGETQYF. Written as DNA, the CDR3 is TGTGCCAGCAGCGTTGCAGCCCTCGGAGAGACCCAGTACTTC.

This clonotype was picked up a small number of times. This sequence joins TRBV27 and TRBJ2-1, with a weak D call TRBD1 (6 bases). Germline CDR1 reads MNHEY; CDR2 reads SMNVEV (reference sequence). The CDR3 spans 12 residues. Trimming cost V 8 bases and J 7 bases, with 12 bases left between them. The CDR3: CASLNRENEQFF. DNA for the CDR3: TGTGCCAGCCTCAACAGGGAAAATGAGCAGTTCTTC.

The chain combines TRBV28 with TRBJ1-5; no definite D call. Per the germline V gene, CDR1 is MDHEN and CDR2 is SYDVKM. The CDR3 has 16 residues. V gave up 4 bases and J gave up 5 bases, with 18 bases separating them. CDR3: CASSYIPRGWDQPQHF. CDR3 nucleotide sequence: TGTGCCAGCAGTTATATTCCTCGAGGCTGGGATCAGCCCCAGCATTTT.

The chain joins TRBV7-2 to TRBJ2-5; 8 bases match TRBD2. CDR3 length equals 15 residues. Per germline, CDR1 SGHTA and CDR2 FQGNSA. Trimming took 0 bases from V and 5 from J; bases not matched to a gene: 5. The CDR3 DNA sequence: TGTGCCAGCAGCTTAGCTAGCGGGGTGACTGAGACCCAGTACTTC. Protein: CASSLASGVTETQYF. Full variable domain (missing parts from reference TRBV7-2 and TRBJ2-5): GAGVSQSPSNKVTEKGKDVELRCDPISGHTALYWYRQSLGQGLEFLIYFQGNSAPDKSGLPSDRFSAERTGGSVSTLTIQRTQQEDSAVYLCASSLASGVTETQYFGPGTRLLVL.

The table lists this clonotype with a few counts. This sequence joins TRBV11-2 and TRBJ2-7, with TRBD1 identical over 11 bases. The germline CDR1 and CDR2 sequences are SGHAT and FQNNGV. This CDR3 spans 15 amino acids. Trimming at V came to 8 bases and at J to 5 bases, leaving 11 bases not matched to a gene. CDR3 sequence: CASGVGTGGFHEQYF. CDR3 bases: TGTGCCAGCGGGGTCGGGACAGGGGGGTTCCACGAGCAGTACTTC.

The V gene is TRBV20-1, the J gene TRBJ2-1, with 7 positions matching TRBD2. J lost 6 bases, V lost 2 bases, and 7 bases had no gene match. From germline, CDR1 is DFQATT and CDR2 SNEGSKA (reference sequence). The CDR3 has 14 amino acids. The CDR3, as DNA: TGCAGTGCTAGAACGGCGGGAGTCCGCAATGAGCAGTTCTTC. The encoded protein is CSARTAGVRNEQFF.

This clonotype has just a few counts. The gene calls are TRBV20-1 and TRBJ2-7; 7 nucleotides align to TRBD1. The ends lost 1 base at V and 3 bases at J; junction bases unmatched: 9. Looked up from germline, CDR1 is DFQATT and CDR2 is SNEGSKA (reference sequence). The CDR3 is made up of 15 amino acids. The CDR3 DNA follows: TGCAGTGCTAGAGCCGACAGGGCGCGGGTCTACGAGCAGTACTTC. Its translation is CSARADRARVYEQYF.

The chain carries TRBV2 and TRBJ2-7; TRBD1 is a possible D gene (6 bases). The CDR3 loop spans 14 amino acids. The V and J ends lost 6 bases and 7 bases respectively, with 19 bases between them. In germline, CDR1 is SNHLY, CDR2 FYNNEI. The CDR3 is CASRPDSYPSEQYF. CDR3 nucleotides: TGTGCCAGCAGACCGGACAGCTATCCTAGTGAGCAGTACTTC. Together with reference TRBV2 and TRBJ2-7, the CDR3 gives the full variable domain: EPEVTQTPSHQVTQMGQEVILRCVPISNHLYFYWYRQILGQKVEFLVSFYNNEISEKSEIFDDQFSVERPDGSNFTLKIRSTKLEDSAMYFCASRPDSYPSEQYFGPGTRLTVT.

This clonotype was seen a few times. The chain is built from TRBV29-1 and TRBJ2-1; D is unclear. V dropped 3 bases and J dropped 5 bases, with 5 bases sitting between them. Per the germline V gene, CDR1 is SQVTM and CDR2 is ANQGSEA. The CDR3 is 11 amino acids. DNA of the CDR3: TGCAGCGTTGATGGGAACAATGAGCAGTTCTTC. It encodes CSVDGNNEQFF.

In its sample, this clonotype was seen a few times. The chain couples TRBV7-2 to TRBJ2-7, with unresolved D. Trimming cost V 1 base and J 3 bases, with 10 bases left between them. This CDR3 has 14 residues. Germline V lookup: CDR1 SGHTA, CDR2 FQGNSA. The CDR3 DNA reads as TGTGCCAGCAGCTTAGGCGCGAACGACTACGAGCAGTACTTC. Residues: CASSLGANDYEQYF.

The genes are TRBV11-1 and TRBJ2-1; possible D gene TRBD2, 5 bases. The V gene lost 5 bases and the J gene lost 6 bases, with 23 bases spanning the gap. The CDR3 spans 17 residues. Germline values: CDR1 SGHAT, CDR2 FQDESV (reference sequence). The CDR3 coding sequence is TGTGCCAGCAGCAGAGAGGGCCGTTATCCCCTCAGCAATGAGCAGTTCTTC. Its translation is CASSREGRYPLSNEQFF.

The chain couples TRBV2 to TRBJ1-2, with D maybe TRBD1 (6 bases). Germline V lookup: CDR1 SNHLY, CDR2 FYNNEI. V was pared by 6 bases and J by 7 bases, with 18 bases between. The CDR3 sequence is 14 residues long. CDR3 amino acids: CASRGLKGDCGYTF. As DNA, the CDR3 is TGTGCCAGCAGGGGGTTGAAGGGGGACTGTGGCTACACCTTC.

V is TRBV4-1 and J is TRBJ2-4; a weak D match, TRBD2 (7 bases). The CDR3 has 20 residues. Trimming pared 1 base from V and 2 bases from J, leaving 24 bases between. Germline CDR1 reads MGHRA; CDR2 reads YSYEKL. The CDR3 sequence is CASSQGSQAGDKGSKNIQYF. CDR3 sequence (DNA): TGCGCCAGCAGCCAAGGGTCACAGGCGGGGGACAAGGGTTCCAAAAACATTCAGTACTTC.

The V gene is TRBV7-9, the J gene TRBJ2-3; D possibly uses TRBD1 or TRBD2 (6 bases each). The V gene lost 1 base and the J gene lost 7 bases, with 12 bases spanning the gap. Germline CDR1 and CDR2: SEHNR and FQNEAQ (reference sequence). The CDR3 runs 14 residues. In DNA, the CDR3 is TGTGCCAGCAGCTTAGTAGAGGGGGGAAATACGCAGTATTTT. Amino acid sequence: CASSLVEGGNTQYF.

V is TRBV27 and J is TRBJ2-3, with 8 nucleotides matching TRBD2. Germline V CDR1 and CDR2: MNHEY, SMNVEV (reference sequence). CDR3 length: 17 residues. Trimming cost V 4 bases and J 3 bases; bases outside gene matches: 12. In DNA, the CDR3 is TGTGCCAGCAGTTCCCTATACCGAGCGGGAGTAACAGATACGCAGTATTTT. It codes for CASSSLYRAGVTDTQYF.

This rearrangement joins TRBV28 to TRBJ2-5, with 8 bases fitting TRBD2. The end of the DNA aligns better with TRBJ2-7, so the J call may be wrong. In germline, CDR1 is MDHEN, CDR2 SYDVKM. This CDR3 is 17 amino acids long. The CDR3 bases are TGTGCCAGCAGTCCAAGCTGGACTAGCAGGAGAATCTACGAGCAGTACTTC. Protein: CASSPSWTSRRIYEQYF.

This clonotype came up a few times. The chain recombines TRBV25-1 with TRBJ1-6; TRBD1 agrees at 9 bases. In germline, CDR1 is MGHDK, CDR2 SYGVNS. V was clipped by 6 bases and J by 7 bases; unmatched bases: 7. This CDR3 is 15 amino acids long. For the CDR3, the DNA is TGTGCCAGCAGGGATACAGGGGGCGCGAATTCACCCCTCCACTTT. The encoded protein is CASRDTGGANSPLHF.

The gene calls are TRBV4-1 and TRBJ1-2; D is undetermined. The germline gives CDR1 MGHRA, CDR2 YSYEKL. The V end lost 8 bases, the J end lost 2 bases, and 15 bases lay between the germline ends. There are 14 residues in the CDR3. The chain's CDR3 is CASGVLHNNYGYTF. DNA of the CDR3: TGCGCCAGCGGAGTATTACATAACAACTATGGCTACACCTTC.

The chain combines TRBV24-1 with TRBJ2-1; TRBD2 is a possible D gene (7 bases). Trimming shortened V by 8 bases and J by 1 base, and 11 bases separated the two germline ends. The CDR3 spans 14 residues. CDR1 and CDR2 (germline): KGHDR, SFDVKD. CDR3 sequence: CATKGGESYNEQFF. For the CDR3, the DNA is TGTGCCACCAAAGGGGGGGAATCCTACAATGAGCAGTTCTTC.

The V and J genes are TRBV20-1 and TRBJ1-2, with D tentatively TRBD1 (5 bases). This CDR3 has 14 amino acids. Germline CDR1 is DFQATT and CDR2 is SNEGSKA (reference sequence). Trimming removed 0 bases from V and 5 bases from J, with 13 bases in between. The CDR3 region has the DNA TGCAGTGCTAGAGATGGGGGACGGAATTATGGCTACACCTTC. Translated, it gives CSARDGGRNYGYTF.

In nucleotides, the CDR3 is TGTGCCAGCAGCCCCCGGGACCCCGGGACCGGGGAGCTGTTTTTT. Protein sequence: CASSPRDPGTGELFF. The chain couples TRBV9 to TRBJ2-2, with D tentatively TRBD1 or TRBD2 (5 bases each). This CDR3 comprises 15 residues. V lost 4 bases, J lost 5 bases, and 15 bases lay in between. CDR1 is SGDLS, CDR2 YYNGEE, per germline.

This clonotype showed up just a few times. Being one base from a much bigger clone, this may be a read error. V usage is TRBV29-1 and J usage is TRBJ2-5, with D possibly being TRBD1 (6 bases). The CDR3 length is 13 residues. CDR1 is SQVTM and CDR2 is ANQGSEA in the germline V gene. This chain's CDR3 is CSVERTVKETQDF. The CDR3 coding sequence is TGCAGCGTTGAGAGGACAGTAAAAGAGACCCAGGACTTC.